A single sample gave rise to the 30 T cell receptor beta chains below, sequenced in a study of radiation and T cells in renal cell carcinoma. The repertoire was sequenced with immunoSEQ multiplex PCR; TCRdb's copy has only in-frame clones and lacks some. The table shows about 150,000 clones, with about 88% occurring only once. Noted time point: baseline pretreatment blood. As for treatment: 15 Gy SBRT to primary tumor, nephrectomy 4 weeks later. The source was blood, collected from a patient whose treatment included radiotherapy and nephrectomy. These receptors were obtained from a woman in her seventies with renal cell carcinoma.

The chain carries TRBV27 and TRBJ1-1; D not certain. CDR3 size: 13 residues. Germline CDR1 and CDR2: MNHEY and SMNVEV (reference sequence). The V end was cut by 3 bases, the J end by 1 base, with 6 bases between. CDR3 coding DNA: TGTGCCAGCAGTTTTACACAGAACACTGAAGCTTTCTTT. Amino acids: CASSFTQNTEAFF.

The table lists this clone with a few counts. The chain is built from TRBV2 and TRBJ1-6; D is possibly TRBD1 (5 bases). Germline V lookup: CDR1 SNHLY, CDR2 FYNNEI. Trimming cost V 3 bases and J 9 bases, with 12 bases left between them. This CDR3 has 14 residues. CDR3 residues: CASSDGWQGSPLHF. CDR3 nucleotides: TGTGCCAGCAGTGACGGGTGGCAGGGTTCACCCCTCCACTTT.

This chain uses TRBV5-4 with TRBJ2-5, with D possibly TRBD2 on 6 matching bases. CDR1 is SGHNT, CDR2 YYREEE, per germline (reference sequence). Trimming pared 4 bases from V and 4 bases from J, leaving 11 bases between. The CDR3 has 13 residues. This chain's CDR3 is CASSGGAPETQYF. DNA of the CDR3: TGTGCCAGCAGCGGCGGGGCCCCAGAGACCCAGTACTTC.

This clone has more than one count but fewer than ten. The rearrangement links TRBV28 to TRBJ2-7, with D unresolved. This CDR3 is built from 15 residues. Per germline, CDR1 MDHEN and CDR2 SYDVKM. V was pared by 6 bases and J by 3 bases, with 18 bases between. DNA of the CDR3: TGTGCCAGCAGCTCCACACTTAGCTGGGTCTACGAGCAGTACTTC. As protein: CASSSTLSWVYEQYF.

This chain connects TRBV5-4 to TRBJ2-5; D is unresolved. Germline loops: CDR1 SGHNT, CDR2 YYREEE (reference sequence). V was trimmed by 4 bases and J by 1 base, leaving 11 bases between them. The CDR3 spans 14 residues. CDR3 nucleotides: TGTGCCAGCAGCCTTGGGAATCCCCAAGAGACCCAGTACTTC. This codes for CASSLGNPQETQYF. The whole variable domain, remainder taken from reference TRBV5-4 and TRBJ2-5, is ETGVTQSPTHLIKTRGQQVTLRCSSQSGHNTVSWYQQALGQGPQFIFQYYREEENGRGNFPPRFSGLQFPNYSSELNVNALELDDSALYLCASSLGNPQETQYFGPGTRLLVL.

V and J are TRBV5-4 and TRBJ1-2, with a tentative D call TRBD1 (5 bases). The CDR3 length is 15 residues. CDR1 and CDR2 from the germline V gene are SGHNT and YYREEE (reference sequence). Trimming cost V 0 bases and J 4 bases, with 13 bases left between them. CDR3 in DNA: TGTGCCAGCAGCTTGGTCGATCGGGGGGGCTATGGCTACACCTTC. Its protein is CASSLVDRGGYGYTF.

The chain joins TRBV9 to TRBJ2-2, with a weak D call TRBD1 (5 bases). This CDR3 comprises 14 residues. Between the trimmed V and J ends, which lost 0 bases and 7 bases, there was a span of 10 bases. Germline V gene sequence: CDR1 SGDLS, CDR2 YYNGEE. This chain's CDR3 is CASSVAWGIGELFF. The CDR3 nucleotides read TGTGCCAGCAGCGTAGCGTGGGGCATCGGGGAGCTGTTTTTT.

This clone was observed a few times. This chain connects TRBV14 to TRBJ2-7; D gene uncertain. CDR3 length equals 15 residues. The V gene's germline CDR1 is SGHDN and CDR2 FVKESK. Trimming took off 0 bases at V and 2 bases at J, with 11 bases between the two ends. The CDR3 DNA reads as TGTGCCAGCAGCCAAGACGAAGCTTTACCCTACGAGCAGTACTTC. This gives the protein CASSQDEALPYEQYF. The variable domain in full, completed from reference TRBV14 and TRBJ2-7, reads EAGVTQFPSHSVIEKGQTVTLRCDPISGHDNLYWYRRVMGKEIKFLLHFVKESKQDESGMPNNRFLAERTGGTYSTLKVQPAELEDSGVYFCASSQDEALPYEQYFGPGTRLTVT.

The chain links TRBV25-1 to TRBJ1-5; unclear D gene. The CDR3 contains 14 residues. Trimming cost V 4 bases and J 1 base, with 8 bases left between them. Germline V gene data show CDR1 as MGHDK and CDR2 as SYGVNS. CDR3 DNA: TGTGCCAGCAGTGCGCCTTTCAGCAATCAGCCCCAGCATTTT. Translating gives CASSAPFSNQPQHF.

The chain uses TRBV28 and TRBJ2-7, with 10 bases matching TRBD1. The CDR3 loop spans 13 amino acids. Germline-derived CDR1 and CDR2 are MDHEN and SYDVKM. Trimming at V came to 7 bases and at J to 5 bases, leaving 5 bases not matched to a gene. The CDR3 bases are TGTGCCAGCACCTTGACAGGGGGCCACGAGCAGTACTTC. Protein: CASTLTGGHEQYF.

The chain couples TRBV7-2 to TRBJ1-2; D is unclear. The CDR3 runs to 14 residues. CDR1 is SGHTA and CDR2 is FQGNSA in the germline V gene. The V gene lost 6 bases and the J gene lost 0 bases, with 11 bases spanning the gap. The CDR3 DNA reads TGTGCCAGCAGTCCAGGCGCCGCTAACTATGGCTACACCTTC. Protein: CASSPGAANYGYTF.

The genes are TRBV6-5 and TRBJ2-2, with D possibly TRBD1 on 5 matching bases. V gave up 6 bases and J gave up 0 bases, with 11 bases separating them. CDR3 length equals 15 residues. CDR1 MNHEY and CDR2 SVGAGI come from the germline V gene. CDR3 loop: CASRLDNSNTGELFF. The CDR3 region has the DNA TGTGCCAGCAGATTGGACAACTCGAACACCGGGGAGCTGTTTTTT.

The J gene is TRBJ2-3, the V gene TRBV5-1; D possibly uses TRBD1 or TRBD2 (6 bases each). V shed 1 base and J shed 0 bases, with 9 bases lying between them. This CDR3 is 15 amino acids long. Germline CDR1 reads SGHRS; CDR2 reads YFSETQ. CDR3 in amino acids: CASSLRGASTDTQYF. The CDR3 nucleotides are TGCGCCAGCAGCTTGAGGGGGGCTAGCACAGATACGCAGTATTTT.

The chain joins TRBV4-3 to TRBJ2-3; a weak D match, TRBD2 (5 bases). CDR1 and CDR2 (germline): LGHNA, YSLEER. The CDR3 has 18 amino acids. The germline V and J ends were trimmed by 0 bases and 2 bases, with 18 bases remaining between them. For the CDR3, the DNA is TGCGCCAGCAGCCAAGATTCCCTTCCGGGGATATCCACAGATACGCAGTATTTT. Its protein is CASSQDSLPGISTDTQYF.

Concerning this clone: Other DNA sequences of this sample code for an identical CDR3. J is TRBJ1-4 and V is TRBV5-1; D unresolved. CDR1 SGHRS and CDR2 YFSETQ come from the germline V gene. CDR3 size: 14 residues. Trimming pared 0 bases from V and 2 bases from J, leaving 5 bases between. The chain's CDR3 is CASSLGGTNEKLFF. The CDR3 bases are TGCGCCAGCAGCTTGGGAGGGACTAATGAAAAACTGTTTTTT.

The rearrangement uses TRBV15 and TRBJ2-7, with D maybe TRBD1 (6 bases). V lost 0 bases and J lost 6, with 12 bases in between. The CDR3 sequence is 14 residues long. The germline V gene has CDR1 LNHNV and CDR2 YYDKDF (reference sequence). CDR3 coding DNA: TGTGCCACCAGCAGAGACCAGGGGTTTGGCGAGCAGTACTTC. Protein: CATSRDQGFGEQYF.

J is TRBJ1-5 and V is TRBV5-4; D gene uncertain. Trimming left V 2 bases short and J 2 bases short, with 11 bases between. Germline-derived CDR1 and CDR2 are SGHNT and YYREEE (reference sequence). The CDR3 loop spans 15 amino acids. CDR3 in DNA: TGTGCCAGCAGCTTCTCGGACCGGGGCAATCAGCCCCAGCATTTT. This sequence encodes CASSFSDRGNQPQHF.

The chain joins TRBV5-1 to TRBJ2-5; 14 bases match TRBD2. The CDR3 length is 17 residues. With V trimmed by 4 bases and J by 3 bases, 8 bases remained unmatched. Germline V gene data show CDR1 as SGHRS and CDR2 as YFSETQ. DNA of the CDR3: TGCGCCAGCAGCATGACTAGCGGGGGGGCTGCGGAAGAGACCCAGTACTTC. Its protein product is CASSMTSGGAAEETQYF.

The chain uses TRBV11-3 and TRBJ2-1; D is undetermined. V was trimmed by 6 bases and J by 8 bases, leaving 8 bases between them. Germline CDR1 and CDR2: SGHNT and YENEEA. The CDR3 sequence is 11 residues long. In nucleotides, the CDR3 is TGTGCCAGCAGTTCCGTCGATGAGCAGTTCTTC. This codes for CASSSVDEQFF. The variable domain in full, with the rest retrieved from reference TRBV11-3 and TRBJ2-1, is EAGVVQSPRYKIIEKKQPVAFWCNPISGHNTLYWYLQNLGQGPELLIRYENEEAVDDSQLPKDRFSAERLKGVDSTLKIQPAELGDSAVYLCASSSVDEQFFGPGTRLTVL.

The rearrangement links TRBV30 to TRBJ2-5, with 11 bases that match TRBD2. J lost 5 bases, V lost 1 base, and 0 bases had no gene match. Germline lookup yields CDR1 GTSNPN and CDR2 SVGIG (reference sequence). CDR3 length: 13 amino acids. CDR3 nucleotides: TGTGCCTGGAGTGGGACTAGCGGGGAGACCCAGTACTTC. The encoded protein is CAWSGTSGETQYF.

This rearrangement joins TRBV30 to TRBJ1-6; D uncertain. V was pared by 5 bases and J by 6 bases, with 2 bases between. In germline, CDR1 is GTSNPN, CDR2 SVGIG (reference sequence). CDR3 length: 10 residues. The DNA for the CDR3 is TGTGCCTGGGGTAATTCACCCCTCCACTTT. This translates into CAWGNSPLHF.

A word on this clone: This sample also contains other DNA sequences that code for the same CDR3. The chain combines TRBV5-1 with TRBJ1-2; 10 nucleotides agree with TRBD1. The CDR3 covers 14 residues. From germline, CDR1 is SGHRS and CDR2 YFSETQ. The V gene end was trimmed by 2 bases and the J gene end by 4 bases; junction bases not matched to a gene: 2. CDR3 DNA sequence: TGCGCCAGCAGCTTAGGACAGGGGGGCTATGGCTACACCTTC. Protein sequence: CASSLGQGGYGYTF.

This rearrangement joins TRBV5-1 to TRBJ1-6, with 7 nucleotides matching TRBD1. The CDR3 length is 13 residues. Trimming at V came to 0 bases and at J to 13 bases, leaving 4 bases not matched to a gene. The V gene's germline CDR1 is SGHRS and CDR2 YFSETQ. This CDR3 reads CASSLAGTEPLHF. CDR3 in DNA: TGCGCCAGCAGCTTGGCCGGGACAGAGCCCCTCCACTTT.

CDR3 DNA sequence: TGTGCCAGCAGCTTGGGCGTACATAGCGGCAATGAGCAGTTCTTC. It codes for CASSLGVHSGNEQFF. The chain is built from TRBV5-6 and TRBJ2-1; maybe TRBD2 (6 bases). V was trimmed by 0 bases and J by 6 bases, leaving 13 bases between them. The germline CDR1 and CDR2 sequences are SGHDT and YYEEEE. The CDR3 contains 15 residues.

This clone was recorded only once. This chain uses TRBV9 with TRBJ1-2; tentative D call: TRBD1 (5 bases). The ends were cut back, 5 bases at V and 4 bases at J, with 15 bases in the middle. The CDR3 loop spans 14 amino acids. Germline loops: CDR1 SGDLS, CDR2 YYNGEE. The CDR3 loop reads CASRVGGVAYGYTF. The CDR3 region has the DNA TGTGCCAGCAGGGTTGGGGGGGTGGCCTATGGCTACACCTTC.

V and J are TRBV6-5 and TRBJ2-7; no clear D. Germline V lookup: CDR1 MNHEY, CDR2 SVGAGI. Trimming left V 5 bases short and J 2 bases short, with 4 bases between. The length of the CDR3 is 11 residues. The CDR3 spells CASSAAYEQYF. DNA of the CDR3: TGTGCCAGCAGTGCAGCCTACGAGCAGTACTTC.

The chain is built from TRBV14 and TRBJ2-3; TRBD2 matches 8 bases. V lost 2 bases and J lost 3; bases outside the gene matches: 4. The CDR3 is 15 amino acids. Germline V gene lookup returns CDR1 SGHDN and CDR2 FVKESK. CDR3 residues: CASSQKTSGTDTQYF. The CDR3 DNA sequence: TGTGCCAGCAGCCAAAAAACTAGCGGTACAGATACGCAGTATTTT.

J is TRBJ2-2 and V is TRBV28; possible D gene TRBD2, 6 bases. Germline V CDR1 and CDR2: MDHEN, SYDVKM. The CDR3 runs 15 residues. Between the trimmed V and J ends, which lost 5 bases and 2 bases, there was a span of 12 bases. The CDR3 region is CASSPSGVNTGELFF. CDR3 nucleotide sequence: TGTGCCAGCAGTCCCTCGGGGGTAAACACCGGGGAGCTGTTTTTT.

V usage is TRBV9 and J usage is TRBJ2-1, with D unresolved. V was pared by 0 bases and J by 8 bases, with 6 bases between. The CDR3 consists of 12 residues. CDR1 and CDR2 (germline): SGDLS, YYNGEE. CDR3 amino acids: CASSVGMHEQFF. Written as DNA, the CDR3 is TGTGCCAGCAGCGTAGGGATGCATGAGCAGTTCTTC.

V gene TRBV27 combines with J gene TRBJ1-4; D is unclear. This CDR3 contains 15 residues. Trimming shortened V by 4 bases and J by 5 bases, and 14 bases separated the two germline ends. The germline V gene has CDR1 MNHEY and CDR2 SMNVEV (reference sequence). The chain's CDR3 is CASSYTGRENEKLFF. The DNA for the CDR3 is TGTGCCAGCAGTTATACGGGGAGGGAGAATGAAAAACTGTTTTTT.